This T cell receptor beta chain was profiled in a study of T cell responses to AZD1222 COVID-19 vaccine. The germline V gene encodes CDR1 SGHDN and CDR2 FVKESK. Between the trimmed V and J ends, which lost 8 bases and 1 base, there was a span of 14 bases. There are 14 residues in the CDR3. Produced via immunoSEQ multiplex PCR; TCRdb's table is partial and in-frame only. Found here are about 160,000 clones, around 87% of them singletons; the top ten hold about 4.5%. This sequence originates from an adult who received the AZD1222 COVID-19 vaccine. This sequence joins TRBV14 and TRBJ1-1, with D maybe TRBD1 (5 bases). This specimen was peripheral blood, taken 28 days after the second AZD1222 dose. For the CDR3, the DNA is TGTGCCAGCTCCCTGTTGGGGACGAACACTGAAGCTTTCTTT. Translated, it gives CASSLLGTNTEAFF.